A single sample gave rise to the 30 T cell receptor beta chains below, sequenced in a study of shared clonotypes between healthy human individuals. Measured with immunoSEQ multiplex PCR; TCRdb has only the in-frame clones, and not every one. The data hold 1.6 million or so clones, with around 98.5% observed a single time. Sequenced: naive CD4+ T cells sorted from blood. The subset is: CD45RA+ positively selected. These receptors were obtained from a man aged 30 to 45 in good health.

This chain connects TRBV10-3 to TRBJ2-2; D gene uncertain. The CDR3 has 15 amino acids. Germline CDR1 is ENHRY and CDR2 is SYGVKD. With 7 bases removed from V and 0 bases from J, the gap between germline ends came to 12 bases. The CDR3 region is CAIKDADANTGELFF. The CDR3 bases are TGTGCCATCAAGGATGCGGACGCGAACACCGGGGAGCTGTTTTTT.

As DNA, the CDR3 is TGCGCCAGCAGCTCTCCGGAGGCCCTGGCGCGGACGGTAAGGAACGAGCAGTACTTC. Its translation: CASSSPEALARTVRNEQYF. The chain has TRBV5-1 and TRBJ2-7; TRBD2 might be the D (5 bases). This CDR3 comprises 19 residues. The germline gives CDR1 SGHRS, CDR2 YFSETQ. The germline V and J ends were trimmed by 3 bases and 5 bases, with 30 bases remaining between them.

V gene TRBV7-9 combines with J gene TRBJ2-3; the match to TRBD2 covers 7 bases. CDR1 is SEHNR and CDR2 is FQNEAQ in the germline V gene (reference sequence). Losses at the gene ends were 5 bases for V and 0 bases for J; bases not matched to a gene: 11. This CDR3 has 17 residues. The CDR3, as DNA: TGTGCCAGCAGCCCTACCGTTTGGGAGGGTAGCACAGATACGCAGTATTTT. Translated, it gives CASSPTVWEGSTDTQYF.

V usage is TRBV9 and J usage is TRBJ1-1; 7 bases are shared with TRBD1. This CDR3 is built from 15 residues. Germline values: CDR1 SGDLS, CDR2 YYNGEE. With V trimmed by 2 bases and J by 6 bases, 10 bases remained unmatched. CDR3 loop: CASSVNPTGVAEAFF. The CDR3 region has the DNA TGTGCCAGCAGCGTCAACCCTACAGGGGTGGCTGAAGCTTTCTTT.

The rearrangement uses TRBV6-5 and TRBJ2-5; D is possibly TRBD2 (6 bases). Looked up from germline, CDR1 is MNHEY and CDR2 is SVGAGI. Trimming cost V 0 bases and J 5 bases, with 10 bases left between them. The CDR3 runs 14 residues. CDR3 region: CASSYSGGPETQYF. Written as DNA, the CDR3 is TGTGCCAGCAGTTACTCAGGAGGGCCCGAGACCCAGTACTTC.

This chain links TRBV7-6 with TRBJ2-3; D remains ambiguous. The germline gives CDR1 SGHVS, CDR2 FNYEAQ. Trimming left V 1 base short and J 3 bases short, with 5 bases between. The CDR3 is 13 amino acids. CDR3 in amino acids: CASSLDFTDTQYF. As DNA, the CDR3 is TGTGCCAGCAGCTTAGACTTTACAGATACGCAGTATTTT.

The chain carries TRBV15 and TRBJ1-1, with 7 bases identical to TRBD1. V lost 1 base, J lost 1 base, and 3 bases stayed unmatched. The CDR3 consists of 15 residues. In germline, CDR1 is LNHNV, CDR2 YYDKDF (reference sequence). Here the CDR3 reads CATSRGGQRNTEAFF. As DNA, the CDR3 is TGTGCCACCAGCAGAGGGGGACAGAGGAACACTGAAGCTTTCTTT.

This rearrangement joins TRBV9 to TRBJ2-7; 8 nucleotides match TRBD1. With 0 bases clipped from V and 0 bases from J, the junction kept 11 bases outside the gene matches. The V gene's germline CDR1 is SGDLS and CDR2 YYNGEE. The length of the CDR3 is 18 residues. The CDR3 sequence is CASSVGLDRGHSSYEQYF. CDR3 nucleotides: TGTGCCAGCAGCGTAGGGCTCGACAGGGGACATAGCTCCTACGAGCAGTACTTC.

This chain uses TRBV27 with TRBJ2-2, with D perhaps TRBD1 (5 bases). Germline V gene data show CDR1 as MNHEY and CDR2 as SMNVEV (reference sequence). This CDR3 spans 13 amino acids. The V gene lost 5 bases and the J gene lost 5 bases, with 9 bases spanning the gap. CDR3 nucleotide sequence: TGTGCCAGCAGTACCAGGGTTACCGGGGAGCTGTTTTTT. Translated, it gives CASSTRVTGELFF.

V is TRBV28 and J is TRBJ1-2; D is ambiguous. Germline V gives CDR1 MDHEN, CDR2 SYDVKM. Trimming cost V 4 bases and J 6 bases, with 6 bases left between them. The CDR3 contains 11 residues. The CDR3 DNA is TGTGCCAGCAGTTCGTACAATGGCTACACCTTC. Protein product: CASSSYNGYTF.

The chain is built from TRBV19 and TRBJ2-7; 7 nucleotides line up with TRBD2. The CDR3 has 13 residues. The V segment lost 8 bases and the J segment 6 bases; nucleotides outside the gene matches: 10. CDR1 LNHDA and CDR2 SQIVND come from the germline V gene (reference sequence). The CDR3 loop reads CASAGTGGLEQYF. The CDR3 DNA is TGTGCCAGTGCCGGGACGGGAGGCCTCGAGCAGTACTTC. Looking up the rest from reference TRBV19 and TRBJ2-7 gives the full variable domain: DGGITQSPKYLFRKEGQNVTLSCEQNLNHDAMYWYRQDPGQGLRLIYYSQIVNDFQKGDIAEGYSVSREKKESFPLTVTSAQKNPTAFYLCASAGTGGLEQYFGPGTRLTVT.

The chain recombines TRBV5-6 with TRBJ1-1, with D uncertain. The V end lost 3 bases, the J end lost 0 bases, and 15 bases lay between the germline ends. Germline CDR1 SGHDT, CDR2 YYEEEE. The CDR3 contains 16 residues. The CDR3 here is CASSSTPVRVNTEAFF. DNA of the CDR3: TGTGCCAGCAGCTCTACCCCGGTGAGGGTGAACACTGAAGCTTTCTTT.

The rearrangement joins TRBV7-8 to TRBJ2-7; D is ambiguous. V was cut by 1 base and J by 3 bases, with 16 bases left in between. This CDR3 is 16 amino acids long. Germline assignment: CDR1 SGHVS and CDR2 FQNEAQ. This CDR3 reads CASSLGVEFSHYEQYF. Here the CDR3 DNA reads TGTGCCAGCAGCTTAGGAGTGGAATTCTCCCACTACGAGCAGTACTTC.

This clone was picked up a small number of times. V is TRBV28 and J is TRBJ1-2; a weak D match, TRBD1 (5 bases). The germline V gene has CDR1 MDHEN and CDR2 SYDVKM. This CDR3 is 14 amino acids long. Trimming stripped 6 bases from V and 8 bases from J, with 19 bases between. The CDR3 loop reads CASSYEGQRGGYTF. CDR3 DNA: TGTGCCAGCAGCTACGAGGGGCAGCGGGGAGGCTACACCTTC.

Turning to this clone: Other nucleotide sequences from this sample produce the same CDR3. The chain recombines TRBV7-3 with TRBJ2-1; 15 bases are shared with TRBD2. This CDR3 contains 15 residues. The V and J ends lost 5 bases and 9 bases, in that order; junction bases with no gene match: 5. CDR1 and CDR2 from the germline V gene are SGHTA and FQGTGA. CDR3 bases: TGTGCCAGCAGCCTCGGACTAGCGGGAGGGGGTGAGCAGTTCTTC. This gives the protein CASSLGLAGGGEQFF.

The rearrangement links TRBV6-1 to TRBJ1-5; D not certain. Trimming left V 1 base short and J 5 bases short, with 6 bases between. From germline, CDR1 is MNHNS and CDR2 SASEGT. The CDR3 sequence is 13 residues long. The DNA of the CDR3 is TGTGCCAGCAGTGAAGACCCCCATCAGCCCCAGCATTTT. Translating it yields CASSEDPHQPQHF.

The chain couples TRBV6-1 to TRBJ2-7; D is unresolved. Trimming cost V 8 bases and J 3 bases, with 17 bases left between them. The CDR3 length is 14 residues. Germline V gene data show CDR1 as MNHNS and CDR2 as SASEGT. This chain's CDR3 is CASSSRHLHYEQYF. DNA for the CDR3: TGTGCCAGCTCGTCCCGACATCTCCACTACGAGCAGTACTTC.

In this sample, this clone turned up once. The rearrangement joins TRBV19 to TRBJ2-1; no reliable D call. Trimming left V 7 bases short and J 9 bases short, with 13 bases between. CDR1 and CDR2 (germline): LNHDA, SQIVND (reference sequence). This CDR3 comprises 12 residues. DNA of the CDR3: TGTGCCAGTACTGACCTGTGGGGTGAGCAGTTCTTC. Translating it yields CASTDLWGEQFF.

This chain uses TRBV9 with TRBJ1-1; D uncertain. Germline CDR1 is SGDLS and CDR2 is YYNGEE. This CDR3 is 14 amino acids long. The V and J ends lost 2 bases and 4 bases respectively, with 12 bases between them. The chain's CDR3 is CASSVSGVRTEAFF. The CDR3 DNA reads TGTGCCAGCAGCGTGAGCGGGGTCCGCACTGAAGCTTTCTTT.

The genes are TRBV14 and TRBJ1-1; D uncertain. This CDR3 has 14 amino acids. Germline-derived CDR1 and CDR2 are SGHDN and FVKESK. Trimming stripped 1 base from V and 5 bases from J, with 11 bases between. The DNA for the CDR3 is TGTGCCAGCAGCCAAGTTCGTGAAGGTACTGAAGCTTTCTTT. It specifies CASSQVREGTEAFF.

DNA of the CDR3: TGTGCCAGCACCTCACGTCTAGCGGGAGGGGCAGATACGCAGTATTTT. Translation gives CASTSRLAGGADTQYF. The rearrangement links TRBV9 to TRBJ2-3; 12 bases line up with TRBD2. J lost 4 bases, V lost 6 bases, and 9 bases had no gene match. This CDR3 comprises 16 residues. CDR1 and CDR2 from the germline V gene are SGDLS and YYNGEE.

CDR3 nucleotide sequence: TGCGCCAGCAGCTCAGGGTCAGGGATTGGAAACACCATATATTTT. This translates into CASSSGSGIGNTIYF. The gene calls are TRBV10-2 and TRBJ1-3; weak D call: TRBD1 (5 bases). CDR1 WSHSY and CDR2 SAAADI come from the germline V gene. CDR3 length equals 15 residues. Between the trimmed V and J ends, which lost 6 bases and 3 bases, there was a span of 15 bases.

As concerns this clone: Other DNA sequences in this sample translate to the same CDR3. CDR3 nucleotide sequence: TGTGCCAGCAGCGTAGCGACAGGGAAGGACTACGAGCAGTACTTC. Amino acid sequence: CASSVATGKDYEQYF. The gene calls are TRBV9 and TRBJ2-7, with TRBD1 matching 7 bases. The J segment lost 3 bases and the V segment lost 0 bases, leaving 6 bases of the junction unmatched. The CDR3 covers 15 residues. Germline assignment: CDR1 SGDLS and CDR2 YYNGEE.

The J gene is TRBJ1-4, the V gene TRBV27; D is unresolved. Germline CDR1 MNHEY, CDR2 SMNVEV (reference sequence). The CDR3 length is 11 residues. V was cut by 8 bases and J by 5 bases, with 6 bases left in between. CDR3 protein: CASRRNEKLFF. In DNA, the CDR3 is TGTGCCAGCCGCAGGAATGAAAAACTGTTTTTT. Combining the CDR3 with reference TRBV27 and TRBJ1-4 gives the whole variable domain EAQVTQNPRYLITVTGKKLTVTCSQNMNHEYMSWYRQDPGLGLRQIYYSMNVEVTDKGDVPEGYKVSRKEKRNFPLILESPSPNQTSLYFCASRRNEKLFFGSGTQLSVL.

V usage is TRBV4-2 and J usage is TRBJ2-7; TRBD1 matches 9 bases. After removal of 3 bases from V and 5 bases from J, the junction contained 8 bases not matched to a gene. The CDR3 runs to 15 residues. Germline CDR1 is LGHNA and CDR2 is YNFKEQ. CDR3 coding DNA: TGTGCCAGCAGCCAGCTTCCGGGACAGGGTGACGAGCAGTACTTC. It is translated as CASSQLPGQGDEQYF.

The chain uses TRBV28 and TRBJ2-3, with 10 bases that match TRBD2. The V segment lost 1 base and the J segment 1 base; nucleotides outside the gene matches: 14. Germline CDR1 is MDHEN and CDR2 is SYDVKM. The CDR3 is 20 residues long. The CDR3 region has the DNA TGTGCCAGCAGTTTATTCGTCCCAGGTCTGGGGACTAGCGGCACAGATACGCAGTATTTT. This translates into CASSLFVPGLGTSGTDTQYF.

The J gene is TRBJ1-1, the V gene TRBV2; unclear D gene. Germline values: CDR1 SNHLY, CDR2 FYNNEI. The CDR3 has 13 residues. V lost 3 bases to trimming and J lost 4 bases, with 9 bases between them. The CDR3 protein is CASSEFIGTEAFF. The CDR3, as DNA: TGTGCCAGCAGTGAGTTTATAGGCACTGAAGCTTTCTTT. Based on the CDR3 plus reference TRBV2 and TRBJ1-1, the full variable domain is EPEVTQTPSHQVTQMGQEVILRCVPISNHLYFYWYRQILGQKVEFLVSFYNNEISEKSEIFDDQFSVERPDGSNFTLKIRSTKLEDSAMYFCASSEFIGTEAFFGQGTRLTVV.

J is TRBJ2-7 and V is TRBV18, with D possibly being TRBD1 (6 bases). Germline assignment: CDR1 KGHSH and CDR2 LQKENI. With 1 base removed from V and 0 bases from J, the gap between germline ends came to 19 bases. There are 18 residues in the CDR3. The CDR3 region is CASSPRDTGTVLSYEQYF. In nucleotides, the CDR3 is TGTGCCAGCTCACCACGGGACACGGGGACGGTTCTCTCCTACGAGCAGTACTTC.

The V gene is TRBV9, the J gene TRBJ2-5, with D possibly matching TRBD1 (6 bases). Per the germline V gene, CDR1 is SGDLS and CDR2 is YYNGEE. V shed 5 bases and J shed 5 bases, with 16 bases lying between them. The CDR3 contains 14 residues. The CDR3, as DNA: TGTGCCAGCAGACCCAACGGCAGGGGCGAGACCCAGTACTTC. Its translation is CASRPNGRGETQYF.

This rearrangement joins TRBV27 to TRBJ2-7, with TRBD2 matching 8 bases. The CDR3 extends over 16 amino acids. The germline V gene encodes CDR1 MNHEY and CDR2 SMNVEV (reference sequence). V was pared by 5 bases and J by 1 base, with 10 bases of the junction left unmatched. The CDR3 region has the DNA TGTGCCAGCAGTCTAGGGAGCGGGAGAAGGTCCTACGAGCAGTACTTC. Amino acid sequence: CASSLGSGRRSYEQYF.